Below are 9 T cell receptor beta chains sequenced from a single sample in a study of blood T cell repertoires in COVID-19. Libraries were prepared by immunoSEQ multiplex PCR; TCRdb keeps only in-frame clonotypes and omits some of them. In the table there are roughly 120,000 clones, 85% to 90% of which are singletons. Sequenced: peripheral blood. These receptors came from a woman aged 65 to 85 with acute or convalescent COVID-19.

This clone was seen only once. The gene calls are TRBV3-1 (or the pseudogene TRBV3-2) and TRBJ1-6; D might be TRBD1 (5 bases). Trimming took 4 bases from V and 7 from J, leaving 14 bases between them. CDR1 LGHDT and CDR2 YNNKEL come from the germline V gene (reference sequence). The CDR3 has 15 amino acids. The CDR3 loop reads CASSRQWVTNSPLHF. CDR3 bases: TGTGCCAGCAGCCGACAGTGGGTTACGAATTCACCCCTCCACTTT.

In nucleotides, the CDR3 is TGTGCCAGTAGTGCGGACAGTTACGGAACTGAAGCTTTCTTT. Translation: CASSADSYGTEAFF. The chain combines TRBV19 with TRBJ1-1; possible D gene TRBD1, 6 bases. This CDR3 contains 14 residues. The V end lost 5 bases, the J end lost 5 bases, and 15 bases lay between the germline ends. Germline CDR1 is LNHDA and CDR2 is SQIVND (reference sequence).

This clone was recorded a few times. This chain joins TRBV11-3 and TRBJ1-3; possible D gene TRBD1, 5 bases. V was trimmed by 3 bases and J by 2 bases, leaving 14 bases between them. Germline lookup yields CDR1 SGHNT and CDR2 YENEEA. This CDR3 has 16 residues. The chain's CDR3 is CASSFGAATTGNTIYF. CDR3 coding DNA: TGTGCCAGCAGCTTTGGGGCTGCCACTACTGGAAACACCATATATTTT.

The V and J genes are TRBV19 and TRBJ1-1; D is uncertain. The germline CDR1 and CDR2 sequences are LNHDA and SQIVND (reference sequence). V lost 1 base and J lost 1, with 4 bases in between. This CDR3 comprises 13 residues. The CDR3 loop reads CASSIARNTEAFF. CDR3 coding DNA: TGTGCCAGTAGTATAGCTAGGAACACTGAAGCTTTCTTT.

J is TRBJ2-5 and V is TRBV19, with 10 bases that match TRBD2. Germline loops: CDR1 LNHDA, CDR2 SQIVND (reference sequence). V was pared by 6 bases and J by 8 bases, with 9 bases of the junction left unmatched. The CDR3 runs to 14 residues. CDR3 DNA sequence: TGTGCCAGTAGAGCGGGGGGGTCTCGAGAAACCCAGTACTTC. Its translation is CASRAGGSRETQYF.

This clone was seen more than once but under ten times. The DNA for the CDR3 is TGTGCCACCAGCATAGGGACAGGGCAAACGATGAACACTGAAGCTTTCTTT. Residues: CATSIGTGQTMNTEAFF. The rearrangement joins TRBV24-1 to TRBJ1-1, with 9 bases matching TRBD1. The CDR3 sequence is 17 residues long. The trim removed 7 bases at V and 0 bases at J, leaving 11 bases unmatched. Germline CDR1 KGHDR, CDR2 SFDVKD.

A single count supports this clone. This rearrangement joins TRBV12-3 or TRBV12-4 to TRBJ1-2; a weak D match, TRBD1 (6 bases). The CDR3 has 13 residues. The germline V and J ends were trimmed by 7 bases and 4 bases, with 13 bases remaining between them. The CDR3 coding sequence is TGTGCCAGCACCCCACAGGGTCCCTATGGCTACACCTTC. Translating gives CASTPQGPYGYTF.

The chain carries TRBV28 and TRBJ1-2; D unclear. V dropped 5 bases and J dropped 4 bases, with 17 bases sitting between them. Germline V CDR1 and CDR2: MDHEN, SYDVKM. The CDR3 covers 15 residues. The CDR3 DNA reads TGTGCCAGCAGTATTCTACAGCCCTCGAGCTATGGCTACACCTTC. Its protein is CASSILQPSSYGYTF.

V is TRBV19 and J is TRBJ1-2; D gene ambiguous. V was shortened by 6 bases and J by 0 bases, with 20 bases between the two germline ends. This CDR3 is 17 amino acids long. Germline-derived CDR1 and CDR2 are LNHDA and SQIVND (reference sequence). The CDR3 protein is CASSPVDMTPSNYGYTF. In DNA form, the CDR3 reads TGTGCCAGTAGCCCAGTCGACATGACCCCTTCTAACTATGGCTACACCTTC.